This T cell receptor beta chain derives from a study of Graves' ophthalmopathy and Graves' hyperthyroidism (dated by TCRdb to 2017 to 2018). The study in broad terms: Peripheral blood was collected at initial diagnosis, prior to any treatment. The study used TCR beta repertoire signatures to distinguish Graves' ophthalmopathy from Graves' hyperthyroidism and to predict progression to ophthalmopathy. In total, 135 blood samples were TCR-sequenced: around 42 ophthalmopathy, under 85 hyperthyroidism and roughly 17 hyperthyroidism-to-ophthalmopathy patients. To explore V-J signatures that distinguish ophthalmopathy from hyperthyroidism, a discovery set of under 110 patients was enrolled, made up of around 44 with ophthalmopathy and fewer than 60 with stable hyperthyroidism. The independent validation cohort included roughly 19 hyperthyroidism patients plus 17 patients who later progressed from hyperthyroidism to ophthalmopathy. In several hyperthyroidism patients, the T-cell repertoires found in thyroid tissue were compared with those found in blood. Following sampling, methimazole starting at 30 mg daily was administered to hyperthyroidism patients, and high-dose intravenous methylprednisolone was administered to ophthalmopathy patients. General study outcomes and caveats: Among expanded thyroid clonotypes with frequency above 0.001, most also showed up in blood, which suggests that blood repertoires may reflect the thyroid immune response. No statistical method was used to set the sample size in advance, and the investigators knew which group each participant was assigned to. In validation, the model predicted ophthalmopathy progression with about 70% sensitivity and roughly 72% specificity; roughly 12 predicted patients were CT-confirmed with GO in a median of approximately 6.5 months. Ophthalmopathy was separated from stable hyperthyroidism by the 13-signature model with 85% to 90% sensitivity and less than 82% specificity in cross-validation and with 80%/75% in the test set.

V lost 6 bases and J lost 3 bases; the stretch between them is 14 bases long. For CDR1 and CDR2, the germline V gene lists MNHNS and SASEGT. Inclusive of the bounding cysteine and phenylalanine, the CDR3 is 14 residues long. Only the CDR3 part of the read is kept: 42 bases, read in frame from the first base. TCR beta CDR3 regions were amplified from RNA transcripts for repertoire sequencing. A first-round RT-PCR used HTBI primers with the Qiagen OneStep RT-PCR kit, followed by a second-round multiplex PCR, size selection and purification. Sequencing of the libraries was carried out on an Illumina HiSeq2000 in paired-end mode with 100 bp reads. The original pipeline was this. Reads were processed with SOAPnuke, discarding reads with adapters, uncalled bases, mean Phred below 15, or no exact constant-primer or identifier match. COPE v1.2.5 was used to merge the high-quality paired reads. Each unique nucleotide sequence was treated as a clonotype, and MiTCR v1.1 was used to align the clonotypes to the IMGT TRB V, D and J references. The analysis was limited to V-J combinations with a frequency above 0.0001, which together covered 99% to 99.2% of repertoires. For each V-J combination, a TCR clonal expansion and chaos score was defined as the ratio of F50 clonal expansion to chaos observed in the TCRdist matrix. Welch's t-statistics and random forest were used to reduce the features to about a dozen V-J combinations, which were then used as input to a naive Bayes classifier. The similarity between thyroid and blood repertoires was quantified using the Morisita-Horn index. TCRdb took the public reads, trimmed them with fastp at Q25, ran MiXCR for clone calling and kept in-frame beta chains. Rows merge per CDR3 protein into single entries with the most common DNA and genes. V and J calls and clone size were set by TCRdb, not the authors. The sample data list around 40,000 distinct CDR3 sequences, and about 50% of these were observed just once. Around 20% of the sample lies in the top ten.

Ophthalmopathy patients were characterized by moderately to severely active disease, a Clinical Activity Score of at least 3, a NOSPECS grade of at least 4, and a disease duration under 3 months. Patients with other autoimmune diseases, uncontrolled infections, pregnancy or lactation were excluded from the study. Diagnosis relied on clinical symptoms, serum thyroxine, TRAb, thyroid ultrasound and orbital computed tomography. PBMCs were isolated from about 9 ml of fresh peripheral blood by Ficoll-Paque density gradient centrifugation. Trizol reagent was used to extract the total RNA, and its quality was then checked on an Agilent 2100 Bioanalyzer. This clonotype appeared a few times. The clone's antigen remains unknown. No base quality values were provided; no much bigger clone lies one nucleotide off.

The sequence was collected from an adult man with Graves' ophthalmopathy. The chain is assembled from TRBV6-1 and TRBJ1-1, with TRBD1 tentatively as D gene (5 bases match). Sequenced input: peripheral blood. The nucleotides are TGTGCCAGCAGGGATATCAGGGAGGACACTGAAGCTTTCTTT. This encodes CASRDIREDTEAFF.